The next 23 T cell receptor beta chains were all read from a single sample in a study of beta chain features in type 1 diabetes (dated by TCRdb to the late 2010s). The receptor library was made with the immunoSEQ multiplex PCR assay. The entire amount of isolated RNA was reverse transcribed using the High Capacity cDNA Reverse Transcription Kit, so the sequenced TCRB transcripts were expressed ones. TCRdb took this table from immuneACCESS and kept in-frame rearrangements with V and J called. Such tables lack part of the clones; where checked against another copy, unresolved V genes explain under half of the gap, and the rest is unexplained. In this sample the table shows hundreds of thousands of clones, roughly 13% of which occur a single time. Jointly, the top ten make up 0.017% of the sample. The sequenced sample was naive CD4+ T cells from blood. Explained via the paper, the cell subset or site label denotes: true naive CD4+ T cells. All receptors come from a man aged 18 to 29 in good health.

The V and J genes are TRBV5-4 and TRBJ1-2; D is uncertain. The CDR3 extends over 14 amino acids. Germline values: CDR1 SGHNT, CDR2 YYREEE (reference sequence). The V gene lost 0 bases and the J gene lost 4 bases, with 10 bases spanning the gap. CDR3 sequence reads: CASSLERLVYGYTF. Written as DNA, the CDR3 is TGTGCCAGCAGCTTGGAGCGCTTGGTCTATGGCTACACCTTC.

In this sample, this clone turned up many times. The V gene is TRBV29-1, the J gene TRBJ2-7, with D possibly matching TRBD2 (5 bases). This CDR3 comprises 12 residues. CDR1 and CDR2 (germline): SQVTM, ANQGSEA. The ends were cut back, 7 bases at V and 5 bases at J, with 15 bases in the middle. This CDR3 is CSATSAGDEQYF. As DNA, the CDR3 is TGCAGCGCCACCTCGGCCGGGGACGAGCAGTACTTC.

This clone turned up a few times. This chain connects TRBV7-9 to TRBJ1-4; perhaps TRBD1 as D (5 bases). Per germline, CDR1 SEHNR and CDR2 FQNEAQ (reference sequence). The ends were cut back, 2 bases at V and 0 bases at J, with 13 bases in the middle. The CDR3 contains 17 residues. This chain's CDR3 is CASSLPARAPTNEKLFF. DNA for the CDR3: TGTGCCAGCAGCTTACCGGCCAGGGCCCCAACTAATGAAAAACTGTTTTTT.

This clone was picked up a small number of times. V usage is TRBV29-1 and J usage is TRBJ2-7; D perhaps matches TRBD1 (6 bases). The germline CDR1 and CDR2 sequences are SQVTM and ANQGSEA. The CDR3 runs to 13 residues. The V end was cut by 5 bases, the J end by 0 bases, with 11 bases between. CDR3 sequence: CSVTRTASYEQYF. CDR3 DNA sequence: TGCAGCGTTACTCGGACAGCCTCCTACGAGCAGTACTTC.

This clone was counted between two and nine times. CDR3 in amino acids: CASSLDSGSWNEQFF. The CDR3 nucleotides are TGTGCCAGCAGCTTAGATAGCGGGAGTTGGAATGAGCAGTTCTTC. V usage is TRBV11-2 and J usage is TRBJ2-1, with 9 bases aligning to TRBD2. Germline V gene data show CDR1 as SGHAT and CDR2 as FQNNGV. Trimming at V came to 0 bases and at J to 7 bases, leaving 4 bases not matched to a gene. The CDR3 has 15 amino acids. Filled out from reference TRBV11-2 and TRBJ2-1, the complete variable domain reads EAGVAQSPRYKIIEKRQSVAFWCNPISGHATLYWYQQILGQGPKLLIQFQNNGVVDDSQLPKDRFSAERLKGVDSTLKIQPAKLEDSAVYLCASSLDSGSWNEQFFGPGTRLTVL.

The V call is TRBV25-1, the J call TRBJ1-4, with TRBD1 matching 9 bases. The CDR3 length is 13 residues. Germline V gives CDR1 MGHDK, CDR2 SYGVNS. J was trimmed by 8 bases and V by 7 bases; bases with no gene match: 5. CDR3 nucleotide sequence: TGTGCCAGCACCGAGGACAGGGGCGAAAAACTGTTTTTT. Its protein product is CASTEDRGEKLFF. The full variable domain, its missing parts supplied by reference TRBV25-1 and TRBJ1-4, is EADIYQTPRYLVIGTGKKITLECSQTMGHDKMYWYQQDPGMELHLIHYSYGVNSTEKGDLSSESTVSRIRTEHFPLTLESARPSHTSQYLCASTEDRGEKLFFGSGTQLSVL.

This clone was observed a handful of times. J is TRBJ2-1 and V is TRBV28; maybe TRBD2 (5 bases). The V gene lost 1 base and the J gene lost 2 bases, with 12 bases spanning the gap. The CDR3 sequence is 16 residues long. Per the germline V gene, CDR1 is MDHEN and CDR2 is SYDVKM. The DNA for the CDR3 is TGTGCCAGCAGTTTATCACTGAGGGCCCCCTACAATGAGCAGTTCTTC. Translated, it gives CASSLSLRAPYNEQFF.

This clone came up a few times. The DNA of the CDR3 is TGTGCCAGCAGCCCCAGTCCCTCTGGGGCTGGCTACACCTTC. Translated, it gives CASSPSPSGAGYTF. The chain joins TRBV4-2 to TRBJ1-2; D may be TRBD1 (5 bases). CDR1 LGHNA and CDR2 YNFKEQ come from the germline V gene. V lost 4 bases to trimming and J lost 7 bases, with 16 bases between them. CDR3 size: 14 residues.

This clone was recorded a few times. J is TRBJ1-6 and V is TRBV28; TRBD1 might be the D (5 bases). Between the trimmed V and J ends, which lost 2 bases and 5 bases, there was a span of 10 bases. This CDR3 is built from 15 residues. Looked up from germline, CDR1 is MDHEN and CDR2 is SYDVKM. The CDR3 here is CASSLGAGDNSPLHF. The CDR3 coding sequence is TGTGCCAGCAGTTTAGGGGCAGGTGATAATTCACCCCTCCACTTT.

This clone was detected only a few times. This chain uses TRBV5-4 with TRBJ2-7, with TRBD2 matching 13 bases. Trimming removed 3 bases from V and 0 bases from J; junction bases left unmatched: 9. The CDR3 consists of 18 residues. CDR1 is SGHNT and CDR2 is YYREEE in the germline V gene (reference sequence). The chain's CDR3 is CASSSGMGLAGFSYEQYF. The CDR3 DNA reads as TGTGCCAGCAGCTCGGGTATGGGACTAGCGGGATTCTCCTACGAGCAGTACTTC.

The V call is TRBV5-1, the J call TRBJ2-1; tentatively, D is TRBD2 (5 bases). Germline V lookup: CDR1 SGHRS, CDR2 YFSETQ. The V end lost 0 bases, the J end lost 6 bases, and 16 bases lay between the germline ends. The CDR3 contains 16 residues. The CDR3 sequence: CASSLAIRAGGNEQFF. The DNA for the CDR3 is TGCGCCAGCAGCTTGGCCATAAGGGCAGGAGGCAATGAGCAGTTCTTC.

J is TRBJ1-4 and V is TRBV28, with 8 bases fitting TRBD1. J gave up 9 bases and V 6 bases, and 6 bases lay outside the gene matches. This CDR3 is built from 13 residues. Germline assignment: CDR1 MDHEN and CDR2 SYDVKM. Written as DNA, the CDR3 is TGTGCCAGCAGCTTCGGGACAGGACAAAAACTGTTTTTT. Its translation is CASSFGTGQKLFF.

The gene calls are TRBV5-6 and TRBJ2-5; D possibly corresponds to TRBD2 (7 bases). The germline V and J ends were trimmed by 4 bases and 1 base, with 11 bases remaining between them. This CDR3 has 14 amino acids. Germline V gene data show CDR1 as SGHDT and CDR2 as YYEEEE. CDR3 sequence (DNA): TGTGCCAGCAGCCTCGGGGGGCTCCAAGAGACCCAGTACTTC. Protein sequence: CASSLGGLQETQYF.

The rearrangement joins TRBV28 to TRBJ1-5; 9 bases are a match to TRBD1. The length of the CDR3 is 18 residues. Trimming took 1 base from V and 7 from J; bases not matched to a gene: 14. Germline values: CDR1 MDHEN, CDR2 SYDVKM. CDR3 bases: TGTGCCAGCAGTTTATTTGGTCGTTGGGGACAGGGCCGACAGCCCCAGCATTTT. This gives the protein CASSLFGRWGQGRQPQHF.

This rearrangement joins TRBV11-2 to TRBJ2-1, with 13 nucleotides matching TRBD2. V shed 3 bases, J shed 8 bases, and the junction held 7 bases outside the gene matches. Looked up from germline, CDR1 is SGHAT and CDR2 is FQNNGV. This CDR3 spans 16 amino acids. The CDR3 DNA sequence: TGTGCCAGCAGCTTGCGCGGAGGACTAGCGGGAGATGAGCAGTTCTTC. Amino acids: CASSLRGGLAGDEQFF. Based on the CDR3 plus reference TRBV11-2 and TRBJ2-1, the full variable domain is EAGVAQSPRYKIIEKRQSVAFWCNPISGHATLYWYQQILGQGPKLLIQFQNNGVVDDSQLPKDRFSAERLKGVDSTLKIQPAKLEDSAVYLCASSLRGGLAGDEQFFGPGTRLTVL.

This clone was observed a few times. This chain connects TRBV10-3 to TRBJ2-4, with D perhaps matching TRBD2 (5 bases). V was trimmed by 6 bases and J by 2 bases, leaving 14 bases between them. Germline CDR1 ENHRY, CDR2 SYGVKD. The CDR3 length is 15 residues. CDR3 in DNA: TGTGCCATCAGCGATAGCCGGGAAACCAAAAACATTCAGTACTTC. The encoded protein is CAISDSRETKNIQYF.

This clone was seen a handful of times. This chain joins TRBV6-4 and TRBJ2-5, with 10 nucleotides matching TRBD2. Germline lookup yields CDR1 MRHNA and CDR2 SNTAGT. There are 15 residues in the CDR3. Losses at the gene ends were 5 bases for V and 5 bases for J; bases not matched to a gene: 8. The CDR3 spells CASSPGTSAGETQYF. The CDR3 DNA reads TGTGCCAGCAGTCCCGGGACTAGCGCTGGGGAGACCCAGTACTTC.

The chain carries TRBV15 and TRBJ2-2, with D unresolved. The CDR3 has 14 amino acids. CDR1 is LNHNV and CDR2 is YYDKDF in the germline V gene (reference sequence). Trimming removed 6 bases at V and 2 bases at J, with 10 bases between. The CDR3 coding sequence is TGTGCCACCAGTGAGCACCGTAACACCGGGGAGCTGTTTTTT. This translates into CATSEHRNTGELFF.

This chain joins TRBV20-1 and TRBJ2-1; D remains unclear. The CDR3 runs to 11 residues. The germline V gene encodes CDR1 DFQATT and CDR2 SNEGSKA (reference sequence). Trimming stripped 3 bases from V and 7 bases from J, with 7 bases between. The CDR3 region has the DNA TGCAGTGCTAGTTCCGGTAATGAGCAGTTCTTC. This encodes CSASSGNEQFF.

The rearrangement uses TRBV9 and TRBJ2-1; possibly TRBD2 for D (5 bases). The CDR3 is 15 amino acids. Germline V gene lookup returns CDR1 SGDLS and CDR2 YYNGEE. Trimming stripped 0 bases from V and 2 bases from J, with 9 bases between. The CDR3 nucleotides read TGTGCCAGCAGCGTAGGCCTGACTACCTACAATGAGCAGTTCTTC. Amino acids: CASSVGLTTYNEQFF.

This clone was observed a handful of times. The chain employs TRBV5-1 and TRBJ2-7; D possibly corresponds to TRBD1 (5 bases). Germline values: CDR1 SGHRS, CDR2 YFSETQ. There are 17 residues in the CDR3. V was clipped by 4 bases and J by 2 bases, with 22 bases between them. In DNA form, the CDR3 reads TGCGCCAGCAGCCCCATCAGGGAAACATTAAGAACCTACGAGCAGTACTTC. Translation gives CASSPIRETLRTYEQYF.

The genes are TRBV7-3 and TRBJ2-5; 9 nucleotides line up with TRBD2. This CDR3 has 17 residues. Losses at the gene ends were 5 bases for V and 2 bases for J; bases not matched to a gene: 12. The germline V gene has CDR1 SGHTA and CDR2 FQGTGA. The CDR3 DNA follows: TGTGCCAGCAGCCCGGGTCTAGCGGGGATTTTTCAAGAGACCCAGTACTTC. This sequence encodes CASSPGLAGIFQETQYF.

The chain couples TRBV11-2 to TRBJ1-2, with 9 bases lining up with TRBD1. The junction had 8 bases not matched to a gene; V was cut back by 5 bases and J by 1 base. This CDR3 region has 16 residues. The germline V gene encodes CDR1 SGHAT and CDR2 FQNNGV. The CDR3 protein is CASSQGRGQGNYGYTF. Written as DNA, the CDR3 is TGTGCCAGCAGCCAAGGGAGGGGACAGGGTAACTATGGCTACACCTTC.